The clone carrying this T cell receptor beta chain occurred a few times. The V segment lost 0 bases and the J segment 1 base; nucleotides outside the gene matches: 4. The CDR3 totals 16 residues. The germline gives CDR1 SGHRS, CDR2 YFSETQ. The data belong to a study of T cells in localized non-small cell lung cancer. Produced via immunoSEQ multiplex PCR; TCRdb's table is partial and in-frame only. The table has about 15,000 clones, 65% to 85% seen once. The sample consisted of peripheral blood, taken before any cancer treatment. The TCR was taken from an older female donor with stage I squamous cell lung carcinoma. The chain employs TRBV5-1 and TRBJ2-7; 10 bases match TRBD1. This chain's CDR3 is CASSLGQGAISYEQYF. The CDR3 region has the DNA TGCGCCAGCAGCTTGGGACAGGGGGCGATTTCCTACGAGCAGTACTTC.